The 29 T cell receptor beta chains in this list originate from one sample, sequenced in a study of blood T cell repertoires in COVID-19. Only in-frame clones appear in the TCRdb table, and some are missing; sequencing was by immunoSEQ multiplex PCR. The table has over 200,000 clones, under 90% seen once. The material sequenced was peripheral blood. The receptor set was obtained from a woman of 80 years or more with active or convalescent COVID-19.

On this clone itself: Other DNA sequences in the same sample also yield this CDR3. The gene calls are TRBV3-1 (or the pseudogene TRBV3-2) and TRBJ2-5; the D gene is possibly TRBD2 (5 bases). This CDR3 is 13 amino acids long. The ends were cut back, 0 bases at V and 5 bases at J, with 7 bases in the middle. Looked up from germline, CDR1 is LGHDT and CDR2 is YNNKEL (reference sequence). This chain's CDR3 is CASSQDGGETQYF. DNA for the CDR3: TGTGCCAGCAGCCAAGACGGCGGGGAGACCCAGTACTTC.

The rearrangement joins TRBV5-1 to TRBJ1-4; 8 bases agree with TRBD1. J lost 6 bases, V lost 0 bases, and 1 base had no gene match. This CDR3 contains 14 residues. From germline, CDR1 is SGHRS and CDR2 YFSETQ. Here the CDR3 DNA reads TGCGCCAGCAGCTTGGCCAGGGGGCATGAAAAACTGTTTTTT. The encoded protein is CASSLARGHEKLFF.

The J gene is TRBJ2-7, the V gene TRBV4-2; D might be TRBD2 (6 bases). Between the trimmed V and J ends, which lost 4 bases and 0 bases, there was a span of 13 bases. The CDR3 spans 15 residues. CDR1 and CDR2 (germline): LGHNA, YNFKEQ. The CDR3: CASSPIGTFSYEQYF. The CDR3 coding sequence is TGTGCCAGCAGCCCCATAGGGACTTTCTCCTACGAGCAGTACTTC.

This rearrangement joins TRBV29-1 to TRBJ1-2; TRBD1 might be the D (5 bases). Germline CDR1 is SQVTM and CDR2 is ANQGSEA. This CDR3 has 13 residues. V was clipped by 6 bases and J by 5 bases, with 16 bases between them. The CDR3 DNA sequence: TGCAGCGTCTTTAGACAGCCAAATTATGGCTACACCTTC. Residues: CSVFRQPNYGYTF.

The chain combines TRBV30 with TRBJ2-4; 8 positions match TRBD1. The V and J ends lost 3 bases and 0 bases, in that order; junction bases with no gene match: 10. CDR1 GTSNPN and CDR2 SVGIG come from the germline V gene (reference sequence). This CDR3 spans 17 amino acids. CDR3 DNA: TGTGCCTGGAGCTCCCTAAGACAGGGGTTAGCCAAAAACATTCAGTACTTC. It yields the protein CAWSSLRQGLAKNIQYF.

The chain joins TRBV6-2 or TRBV6-3 to TRBJ1-1; perhaps TRBD1 as D (5 bases). Germline-derived CDR1 and CDR2 are MNHEY and SVGEGT. There are 13 residues in the CDR3. The ends were cut back, 2 bases at V and 3 bases at J, with 7 bases in the middle. CDR3 sequence reads: CASSYDSYTEAFF. CDR3 nucleotide sequence: TGTGCCAGCAGTTACGACAGTTACACTGAAGCTTTCTTT.

This clone has more than one count but fewer than ten. The chain has TRBV21-1 and TRBJ2-4; the tabulated D call, TRBD2, remains unverified against the DNA. TRBV21-1 represents a pseudogene. CDR3 length: 16 residues. The CDR3 loop reads CASSRKVGGGKNIQYF. CDR3 in DNA: TGTGCCAGCAGCAGAAAGGTTGGGGGAGGAAAAAACATTCAGTACTTC.

The chain is built from TRBV6-1 and TRBJ2-7, with D uncertain. The CDR3 sequence is 13 residues long. Germline lookup yields CDR1 MNHNS and CDR2 SASEGT. With 0 bases removed from V and 6 bases from J, the gap between germline ends came to 9 bases. CDR3 nucleotide sequence: TGTGCCAGCAGTGAAGCGACCCCAGGCGAGCAGTACTTC. Amino acids: CASSEATPGEQYF.

V gene TRBV28 combines with J gene TRBJ1-5, with 7 bases matching TRBD1. The germline V gene has CDR1 MDHEN and CDR2 SYDVKM. CDR3 length: 15 amino acids. Trimming at V came to 5 bases and at J to 4 bases, leaving 8 bases not matched to a gene. CDR3 DNA: TGTGCCAGCAGTACCCGACAGGGACTTAATCAGCCCCAGCATTTT. Its translation: CASSTRQGLNQPQHF.

The V call is TRBV23-1, the J call TRBJ2-2, with 11 bases matching TRBD1. TRBV23-1 qualifies as an ORF whose function is uncertain. Trimming took 4 bases from V and 7 from J; bases not matched to a gene: 2. The CDR3 has 14 amino acids. CDR3 protein: CASSRDRGIGELFF. CDR3 in DNA: TGCGCCAGCAGTCGGGACAGGGGGATCGGGGAGCTGTTTTTT.

The V call is TRBV6-5, the J call TRBJ2-5, with 9 bases fitting TRBD1. With V trimmed by 10 bases and J by 4 bases, 7 bases remained unmatched. CDR3 length: 13 amino acids. Germline V gives CDR1 MNHEY, CDR2 SVGAGI. DNA for the CDR3: TGTGCCACGCGGGACAGGGTTCGAGAGACCCAGTACTTC. Translation gives CATRDRVRETQYF.

This clone was detected a few times. The chain has TRBV5-4 and TRBJ2-5; no definite D call. Trimming removed 4 bases at V and 5 bases at J, with 9 bases between. The V gene's germline CDR1 is SGHNT and CDR2 YYREEE (reference sequence). CDR3 length: 12 residues. CDR3 nucleotides: TGTGCCAGCAGCCCCGGAGCGGAGACCCAGTACTTC. This sequence encodes CASSPGAETQYF.

CDR3 in DNA: TGTGCCAGCAGCCCCACCGGGACTTACGCAGATACGCAGTATTTT. Its translation is CASSPTGTYADTQYF. The chain carries TRBV28 and TRBJ2-3; a possible D gene is TRBD2 (6 bases). Deletions cut 6 bases from V and 4 bases from J, with 17 bases between. The CDR3 is 15 residues long. The germline CDR1 and CDR2 sequences are MDHEN and SYDVKM.

J is TRBJ2-7 and V is TRBV7-2, with 8 bases fitting TRBD2. J gave up 4 bases and V 8 bases, and 10 bases lay outside the gene matches. In germline, CDR1 is SGHTA, CDR2 FQGNSA. There are 14 residues in the CDR3. CDR3: CASSRSGSGYEQYF. As DNA, the CDR3 is TGTGCCAGCTCACGAAGCGGGAGCGGTTACGAGCAGTACTTC.

The chain uses TRBV7-3 and TRBJ1-1; D perhaps matches TRBD1 (5 bases). With 1 base removed from V and 4 bases from J, the gap between germline ends came to 7 bases. Germline-derived CDR1 and CDR2 are SGHTA and FQGTGA. The CDR3 spans 13 residues. The CDR3: CASSLSGGTEAFF. The CDR3 region has the DNA TGTGCCAGCAGCTTAAGCGGGGGCACTGAAGCTTTCTTT.

The chain is built from TRBV30 and TRBJ2-3; TRBD1 aligns across 9 bases. This CDR3 has 14 residues. CDR1 and CDR2 from the germline V gene are GTSNPN and SVGIG (reference sequence). Trimming removed 7 bases from V and 3 bases from J; junction bases left unmatched: 8. CDR3 amino acids: CALGVDRGTDTQYF. In DNA form, the CDR3 reads TGTGCCTTAGGCGTGGACAGGGGTACAGATACGCAGTATTTT. Full variable domain (rest looked up from reference TRBV30 and TRBJ2-3): SQTIHQWPATLVQPVGSPLSLECTVEGTSNPNLYWYRQAAGRGLQLLFYSVGIGQISSEVPQNLSASRPQDRQFILSSKKLLLSDSGFYLCALGVDRGTDTQYFGPGTRLTVL.

The chain is built from TRBV10-3 and TRBJ2-1; 8 nucleotides agree with TRBD2. Looked up from germline, CDR1 is ENHRY and CDR2 is SYGVKD. The J segment lost 7 bases and the V segment lost 10 bases, leaving 12 bases of the junction unmatched. CDR3 length: 14 amino acids. The CDR3 region is CATGGEREWNEQFF. The CDR3, as DNA: TGTGCCACCGGGGGGGAGCGGGAGTGGAATGAGCAGTTCTTC.

In this sample, this clone turned up a few times. This rearrangement joins TRBV29-1 to TRBJ2-1; 8 bases map to TRBD2. The CDR3 loop spans 16 amino acids. In germline, CDR1 is SQVTM, CDR2 ANQGSEA. V lost 5 bases to trimming and J lost 3 bases; unmatched junction nucleotides: 12. CDR3 nucleotide sequence: TGCAGCGTTTTCCTAGCGGGCCAATCGATCTACAATGAGCAGTTCTTC. Translated, it gives CSVFLAGQSIYNEQFF.

This clone was counted between two and nine times. J is TRBJ1-2 and V is TRBV27, with 8 bases matching TRBD1. Germline V gene data show CDR1 as MNHEY and CDR2 as SMNVEV (reference sequence). The length of the CDR3 is 15 residues. Trimming removed 4 bases from V and 2 bases from J; junction bases left unmatched: 6. CDR3 DNA: TGTGCCAGCAGTTCTTTCCAGGGGGCGAACTATGGCTACACCTTC. Its translation is CASSSFQGANYGYTF.

This clone was detected only a few times. This CDR3 is CASSYAGLMSSYNSPLHF. CDR3 DNA: TGTGCCAGCAGTTACGCAGGCCTGATGAGCTCCTATAATTCACCCCTCCACTTT. V usage is TRBV6-2 or TRBV6-3 and J usage is TRBJ1-6; D is undetermined. V lost 2 bases, J lost 0 bases, and 14 bases lay in between. The CDR3 length is 18 residues. CDR1 and CDR2 from the germline V gene are MNHEY and SVGEGT.

The chain joins TRBV5-1 to TRBJ1-1; D is uncertain. CDR3 length equals 14 residues. V was trimmed by 5 bases and J by 1 base, leaving 12 bases between them. Germline lookup yields CDR1 SGHRS and CDR2 YFSETQ. The CDR3 DNA reads as TGCGCCAGCAGGGGCTCGAACGGGAACACTGAAGCTTTCTTT. Protein sequence: CASRGSNGNTEAFF.

The chain joins TRBV4-2 to TRBJ2-2, with 9 bases fitting TRBD1. This CDR3 spans 14 amino acids. The germline gives CDR1 LGHNA, CDR2 YNFKEQ. V lost 4 bases and J lost 4; bases outside the gene matches: 1. The CDR3 spells CASSLDRGTGELFF. In DNA, the CDR3 is TGTGCCAGCAGCCTGGACAGGGGCACCGGGGAGCTGTTTTTT.

The gene calls are TRBV6-5 and TRBJ1-4; 8 nucleotides align to TRBD1. J was trimmed by 4 bases and V by 8 bases; bases with no gene match: 3. Germline V CDR1 and CDR2: MNHEY, SVGAGI. The CDR3 has 13 residues. Written as DNA, the CDR3 is TGTGCCAGCCGCAGGGGGCGTAATGAAAAACTGTTTTTT. Encoded protein: CASRRGRNEKLFF.

The rearrangement links TRBV7-8 to TRBJ2-3; tentative D call: TRBD1 (6 bases). The V and J ends lost 4 bases and 2 bases respectively, with 13 bases between them. The CDR3 totals 15 residues. CDR1 and CDR2 from the germline V gene are SGHVS and FQNEAQ. CDR3 protein: CASSSPHRDTDTQYF. The CDR3 DNA follows: TGTGCCAGCAGCTCCCCCCACAGGGACACAGATACGCAGTATTTT.

The chain has TRBV7-9 and TRBJ1-1; D gene ambiguous. V gave up 1 base and J gave up 1 base, with 4 bases separating them. This CDR3 contains 13 residues. Germline CDR1 reads SEHNR; CDR2 reads FQNEAQ (reference sequence). The CDR3 spells CASSLEQNTEAFF. DNA for the CDR3: TGTGCCAGCAGCTTAGAACAGAACACTGAAGCTTTCTTT. Full variable domain (missing parts from reference TRBV7-9 and TRBJ1-1): DTGVSQNPRHKITKRGQNVTFRCDPISEHNRLYWYRQTLGQGPEFLTYFQNEAQLEKSRLLSDRFSAERPKGSFSTLEIQRTEQGDSAMYLCASSLEQNTEAFFGQGTRLTVV.

The V and J genes are TRBV18 and TRBJ2-7; 7 nucleotides align to TRBD2. The CDR3 is 15 residues long. Germline assignment: CDR1 KGHSH and CDR2 LQKENI. Trimming took 5 bases from V and 3 from J; bases not matched to a gene: 10. The CDR3 spells CASSFASGVNYEQYF. CDR3 in DNA: TGTGCCAGCTCATTCGCTAGCGGAGTAAACTACGAGCAGTACTTC. The full variable domain, in which reference TRBV18 and TRBJ2-7 provide the parts outside the CDR3, is NAGVMQNPRHLVRRRGQEARLRCSPMKGHSHVYWYRQLPEEGLKFMVYLQKENIIDESGMPKERFSAEFPKEGPSILRIQQVVRGDSAAYFCASSFASGVNYEQYFGPGTRLTVT.

The V call is TRBV19, the J call TRBJ2-5; 9 positions match TRBD1. V lost 5 bases and J lost 4; bases outside the gene matches: 5. Germline CDR1 LNHDA, CDR2 SQIVND (reference sequence). The CDR3 has 14 amino acids. The CDR3, as DNA: TGTGCCAGTAGTCCTGACAGGGGGGGAGAGACCCAGTACTTC. Translated, it gives CASSPDRGGETQYF.

This rearrangement joins TRBV11-2 to TRBJ2-7; TRBD2 agrees at 7 bases. The CDR3 consists of 14 residues. Germline V gene sequence: CDR1 SGHAT, CDR2 FQNNGV. The V and J ends lost 1 base and 2 bases, in that order; junction bases with no gene match: 2. Written as DNA, the CDR3 is TGTGCCAGCAGCTTAGTACGGGGGGCCTACGAGCAGTACTTC. This translates into CASSLVRGAYEQYF. The full variable domain, its missing parts supplied by reference TRBV11-2 and TRBJ2-7, is EAGVAQSPRYKIIEKRQSVAFWCNPISGHATLYWYQQILGQGPKLLIQFQNNGVVDDSQLPKDRFSAERLKGVDSTLKIQPAKLEDSAVYLCASSLVRGAYEQYFGPGTRLTVT.

The rearrangement links TRBV2 to TRBJ2-1; D may be TRBD1 (6 bases). Deletions cut 10 bases from V and 5 bases from J, with 15 bases between. The CDR3 has 13 residues. Germline-derived CDR1 and CDR2 are SNHLY and FYNNEI. CDR3 protein: CATETGFNNEQFF. CDR3 bases: TGTGCCACCGAGACAGGTTTCAACAATGAGCAGTTCTTC.